This TCR beta chain was sequenced during a study of cytomegalovirus exposure and HLA in healthy donors. Clones were read by immunoSEQ multiplex PCR, and TCRdb kept only the in-frame ones, dropping some. The sample includes some 110,000 clones, about 88% seen only once; the top ten take about 2%. Trimming took 3 bases from V and 0 from J, leaving 12 bases between them. The germline CDR1 and CDR2 sequences are SQVTM and ANQGSEA. The CDR3 runs 15 residues. The sequenced material came from PBMCs. The V and J genes are TRBV29-1 and TRBJ2-1, with D perhaps matching TRBD2 (5 bases). The sequence came from a woman in her late teens or twenties in good health and CMV-seropositive. CDR3 nucleotides: TGCAGCGTTGATCCTGGGGAGAGCTCCTACAATGAGCAGTTCTTC. Its translation is CSVDPGESSYNEQFF.